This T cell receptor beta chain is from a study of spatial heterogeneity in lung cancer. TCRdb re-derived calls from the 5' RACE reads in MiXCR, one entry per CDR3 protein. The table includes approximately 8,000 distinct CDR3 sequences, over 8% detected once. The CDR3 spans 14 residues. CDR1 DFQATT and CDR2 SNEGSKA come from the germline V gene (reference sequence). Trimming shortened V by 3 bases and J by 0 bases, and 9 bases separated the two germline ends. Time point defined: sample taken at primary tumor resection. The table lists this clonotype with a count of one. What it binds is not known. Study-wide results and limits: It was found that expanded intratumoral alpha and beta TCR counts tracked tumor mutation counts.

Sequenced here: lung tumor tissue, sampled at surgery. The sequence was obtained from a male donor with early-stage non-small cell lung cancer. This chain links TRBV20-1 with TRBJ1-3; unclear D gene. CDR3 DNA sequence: TGCAGTGCTAGTGTAGGGATCTCTGGAAACACCATATATTTT. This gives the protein CSASVGISGNTIYF.